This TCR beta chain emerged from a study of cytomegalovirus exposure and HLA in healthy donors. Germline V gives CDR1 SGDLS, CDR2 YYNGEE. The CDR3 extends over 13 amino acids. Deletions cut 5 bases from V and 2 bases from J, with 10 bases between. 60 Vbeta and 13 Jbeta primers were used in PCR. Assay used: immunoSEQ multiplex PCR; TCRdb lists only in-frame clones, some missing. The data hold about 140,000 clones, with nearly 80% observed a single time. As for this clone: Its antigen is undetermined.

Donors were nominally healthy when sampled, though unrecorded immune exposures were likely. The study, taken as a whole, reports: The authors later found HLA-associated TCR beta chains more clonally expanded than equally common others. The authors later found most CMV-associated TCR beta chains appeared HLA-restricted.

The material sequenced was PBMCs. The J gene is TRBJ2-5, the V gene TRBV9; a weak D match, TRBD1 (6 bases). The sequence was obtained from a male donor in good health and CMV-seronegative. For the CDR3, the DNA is TGTGCCAGCAGTACAACAGGGCAAGAGACCCAGTACTTC. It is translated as CASSTTGQETQYF.